The 18 T cell receptor beta chains below come from one sample, sequenced in a study of CD8+ T cells in alopecia areata (dated by TCRdb to the late 2010s). Taken with the paper, the label for time point translates to: 20 to 30 weeks on oral tofacitinib. Sample treatment or condition, as interpreted from the label and publication: oral pan-JAK inhibitor, 5-10 mg twice daily. To prepare the library, the immunoSEQ multiplex PCR assay was applied. RNA was extracted from all samples and reverse transcribed into cDNA as template for TCR sequencing. As stored in TCRdb, this immuneACCESS dataset retains in-frame rearrangements with V and J assigned. A fraction of the clones does not appear; measured against another copy, unresolved V genes explain less than half of the discrepancy, and the remainder lacks a known reason. Present in this sample are around 150,000 clones, about 60% of which were seen just once. In total, the top ten clones hold around 14% of the sample.

The specimen was CD4+ T cells sorted from blood, collected at week 24, from a patient treated with tofacitinib. Receptors were obtained from a human donor with alopecia areata.

This clone was picked up one time. The genes are TRBV6-5 and TRBJ2-5; D may be TRBD1 (6 bases). The V end lost 8 bases, the J end lost 4 bases, and 17 bases lay between the germline ends. The CDR3 spans 14 residues. Per the germline V gene, CDR1 is MNHEY and CDR2 is SVGAGI. The CDR3 sequence: CASGRRGMGETQYF. DNA for the CDR3: TGTGCCAGCGGCCGCAGGGGAATGGGAGAGACCCAGTACTTC.

J is TRBJ2-3 and V is TRBV5-6; D is undetermined. CDR1 is SGHDT, CDR2 YYEEEE, per germline. The CDR3 extends over 12 amino acids. The V gene lost 1 base and the J gene lost 6 bases, with 6 bases spanning the gap. CDR3 in amino acids: CASSLIKDTQYF. The CDR3 nucleotides read TGTGCCAGCAGCTTGATTAAGGATACGCAGTATTTT.

The chain joins TRBV29-1 to TRBJ2-3; TRBD1 or TRBD2 may be the D gene (5 bases each). V lost 5 bases to trimming and J lost 3 bases, with 12 bases between them. The germline gives CDR1 SQVTM, CDR2 ANQGSEA. The length of the CDR3 is 13 residues. For the CDR3, the DNA is TGCAGCGTTCGGGGCAGGGAAACAGATACGCAGTATTTT. Translated, it gives CSVRGRETDTQYF.

The chain couples TRBV5-4 to TRBJ1-2; D is undetermined. This CDR3 region has 13 residues. V was shortened by 4 bases and J by 2 bases, with 9 bases between the two germline ends. Germline V gives CDR1 SGHNT, CDR2 YYREEE (reference sequence). The CDR3 loop reads CASSRVANYGYTF. CDR3 coding DNA: TGTGCCAGCAGCAGAGTTGCGAACTATGGCTACACCTTC.

This clone was found a few times. This same CDR3 is encoded by further DNA sequences in the sample. The V and J genes are TRBV29-1 and TRBJ2-1, with 8 bases identical to TRBD2. Germline values: CDR1 SQVTM, CDR2 ANQGSEA. V lost 6 bases, J lost 7 bases, and 2 bases stayed unmatched. CDR3 length equals 11 residues. CDR3 nucleotide sequence: TGCAGCGTGGGCGGGGGGAATGAGCAGTTCTTC. The encoded protein is CSVGGGNEQFF.

The chain carries TRBV7-9 and TRBJ1-1; D is undetermined. Trimming stripped 4 bases from V and 0 bases from J, with 9 bases between. Per the germline V gene, CDR1 is SEHNR and CDR2 is FQNEAQ (reference sequence). The CDR3 loop spans 14 amino acids. CDR3 amino acids: CASSSETVNTEAFF. CDR3 nucleotides: TGTGCCAGCAGCTCCGAGACGGTGAACACTGAAGCTTTCTTT.

The rearrangement joins TRBV30 to TRBJ1-1; possible D gene TRBD1, 5 bases. Trimming removed 0 bases at V and 12 bases at J, with 14 bases between. The CDR3 loop spans 12 amino acids. Germline CDR1 GTSNPN, CDR2 SVGIG (reference sequence). CDR3 sequence: CAWSVQRGSTFF. For the CDR3, the DNA is TGTGCCTGGAGTGTACAACGGGGGTCAACTTTCTTT.

Written as DNA, the CDR3 is TGCAGCGTTGCGAACTACGAGCAGTACTTC. Protein: CSVANYEQYF. V is TRBV29-1 and J is TRBJ2-7; D gene uncertain. V lost 4 bases and J lost 3, with 4 bases in between. Germline V gene data show CDR1 as SQVTM and CDR2 as ANQGSEA. The CDR3 totals 10 residues.

The chain is built from TRBV4-1 and TRBJ2-5; possible D gene TRBD1, 5 bases. CDR1 is MGHRA and CDR2 is YSYEKL in the germline V gene. The CDR3 runs 16 residues. V was clipped by 6 bases and J by 0 bases, with 17 bases between them. The CDR3 loop reads CASSPPGRQHQETQYF. The CDR3, as DNA: TGCGCCAGCAGTCCACCAGGCAGACAGCACCAAGAGACCCAGTACTTC.

V is TRBV18 and J is TRBJ2-7; D gene uncertain. This CDR3 comprises 13 residues. In germline, CDR1 is KGHSH, CDR2 LQKENI. V was pared by 5 bases and J by 4 bases, with 12 bases between. Written as DNA, the CDR3 is TGTGCCAGCTCAAACAAACCGGATTACGAGCAGTACTTC. Translated, it gives CASSNKPDYEQYF.

This clone has just a few counts. The V and J genes are TRBV7-2 and TRBJ2-2; 7 bases fit TRBD2. Germline V lookup: CDR1 SGHTA, CDR2 FQGNSA. This CDR3 has 15 residues. V lost 5 bases and J lost 5; bases outside the gene matches: 8. CDR3 in DNA: TGTGCCAGCAGCATGAGCGGGGTGGGGACCGGGGAGCTGTTTTTT. This sequence encodes CASSMSGVGTGELFF.

This clone was found a few times. CDR3 DNA sequence: TGTGCCATCAGGGTTGGAGACCAAGAGACCCAGTACTTC. Protein product: CAIRVGDQETQYF. This chain links TRBV10-3 with TRBJ2-5; D not resolved. Germline-derived CDR1 and CDR2 are ENHRY and SYGVKD. The CDR3 has 13 amino acids. Trimming took off 6 bases at V and 0 bases at J, with 8 bases between the two ends.

This clone was counted a few times. One base separates it from a far larger clone, so it is likely a read error. The chain couples TRBV13 to TRBJ1-1, with 8 bases lining up with TRBD1. Looked up from germline, CDR1 is PRHDT and CDR2 is FYEKMQ (reference sequence). Germline trimming cut 3 bases from V and 4 bases from J; bases unmatched to any gene: 1. The CDR3 sequence is 13 residues long. The DNA for the CDR3 is TGTGCCAGCAGCTTTACAGGGGGCACTGAAGCTTTCTTT. Protein: CASSFTGGTEAFF.

The V and J genes are TRBV29-1 and TRBJ1-1; the D is unclear. CDR3 size: 14 residues. V shed 1 base and J shed 4 bases, with 13 bases lying between them. The germline V gene has CDR1 SQVTM and CDR2 ANQGSEA. CDR3 sequence (DNA): TGCAGCGTTGAAGGGGCCATGAGGGTCACTGAAGCTTTCTTT. Its protein product is CSVEGAMRVTEAFF. The whole variable domain, filled in from reference TRBV29-1 and TRBJ1-1, reads SAVISQKPSRDICQRGTSLTIQCQVDSQVTMMFWYRQQPGQSLTLIATANQGSEATYESGFVIDKFPISRPNLTFSTLTVSNMSPEDSSIYLCSVEGAMRVTEAFFGQGTRLTVV.

CDR3 sequence: CATSRQTGVNSPLHF. The CDR3 nucleotides are TGTGCCACCAGCAGACAGACAGGGGTCAATTCACCCCTCCACTTT. The rearrangement links TRBV15 to TRBJ1-6; 8 positions agree with TRBD1. Losses at the gene ends were 2 bases for V and 7 bases for J; bases not matched to a gene: 4. Germline V CDR1 and CDR2: LNHNV, YYDKDF (reference sequence). The CDR3 consists of 15 residues.

DNA of the CDR3: TGTGCCAGCAGTGTTGGGGATACGCAGTATTTT. Its protein product is CASSVGDTQYF. The J gene is TRBJ2-3, the V gene TRBV25-1; D ambiguous. Trimming left V 4 bases short and J 6 bases short, with 5 bases between. The germline V gene encodes CDR1 MGHDK and CDR2 SYGVNS. The CDR3 is 11 residues long. The full variable domain, completed using reference TRBV25-1 and TRBJ2-3, is EADIYQTPRYLVIGTGKKITLECSQTMGHDKMYWYQQDPGMELHLIHYSYGVNSTEKGDLSSESTVSRIRTEHFPLTLESARPSHTSQYLCASSVGDTQYFGPGTRLTVL.

J is TRBJ2-1 and V is TRBV29-1; 9 nucleotides align to TRBD2. The junction had 7 bases not matched to a gene; V was cut back by 3 bases and J by 4 bases. Germline-derived CDR1 and CDR2 are SQVTM and ANQGSEA. The CDR3 loop spans 15 amino acids. As DNA, the CDR3 is TGCAGCGTTGAGATAAGCGGGGGGAAATACAATGAGCAGTTCTTC. Amino acids: CSVEISGGKYNEQFF.

This sequence joins TRBV29-1 and TRBJ1-5; perhaps TRBD1 as D (5 bases). V was clipped by 6 bases and J by 0 bases, with 9 bases between them. The CDR3 is made up of 13 amino acids. Germline CDR1 SQVTM, CDR2 ANQGSEA. The CDR3 bases are TGCAGCGTGGGGGATTATAGCAATCAGCCCCAGCATTTT. Translated: CSVGDYSNQPQHF.